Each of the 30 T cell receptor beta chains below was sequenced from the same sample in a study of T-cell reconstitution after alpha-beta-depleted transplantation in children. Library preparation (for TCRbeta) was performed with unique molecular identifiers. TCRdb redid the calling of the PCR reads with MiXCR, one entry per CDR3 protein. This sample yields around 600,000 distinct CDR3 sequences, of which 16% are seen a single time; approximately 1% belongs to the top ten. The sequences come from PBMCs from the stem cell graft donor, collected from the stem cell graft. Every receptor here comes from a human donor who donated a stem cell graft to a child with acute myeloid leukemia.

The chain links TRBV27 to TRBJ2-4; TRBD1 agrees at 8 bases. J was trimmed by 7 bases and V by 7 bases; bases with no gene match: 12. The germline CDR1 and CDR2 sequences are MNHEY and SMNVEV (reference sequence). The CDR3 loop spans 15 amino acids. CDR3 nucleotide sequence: TGTGCCAGCAAGGCCTACAGGGGGTCCCCTAACATTCAGTACTTC. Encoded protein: CASKAYRGSPNIQYF.

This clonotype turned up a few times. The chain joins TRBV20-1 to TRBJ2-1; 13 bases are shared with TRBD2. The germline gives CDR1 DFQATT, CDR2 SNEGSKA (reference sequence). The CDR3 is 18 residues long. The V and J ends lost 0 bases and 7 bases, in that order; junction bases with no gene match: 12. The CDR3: CSARDPGLAGATGNEQFF. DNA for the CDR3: TGCAGTGCTAGAGACCCTGGACTAGCGGGGGCTACAGGGAATGAGCAGTTCTTC.

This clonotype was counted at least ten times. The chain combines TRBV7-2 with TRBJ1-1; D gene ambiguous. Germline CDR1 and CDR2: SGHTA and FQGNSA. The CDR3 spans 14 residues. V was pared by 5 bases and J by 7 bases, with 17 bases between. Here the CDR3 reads CASSQSSVNGEAFF. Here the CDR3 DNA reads TGTGCCAGCAGCCAGTCGAGTGTCAATGGTGAAGCTTTCTTT.

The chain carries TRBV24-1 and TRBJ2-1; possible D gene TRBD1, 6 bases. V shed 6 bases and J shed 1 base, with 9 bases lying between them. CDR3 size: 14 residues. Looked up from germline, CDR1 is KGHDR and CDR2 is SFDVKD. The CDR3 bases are TGTGCCACCAGTCTCACAGGGTCCTACAATGAGCAGTTCTTC. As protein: CATSLTGSYNEQFF.

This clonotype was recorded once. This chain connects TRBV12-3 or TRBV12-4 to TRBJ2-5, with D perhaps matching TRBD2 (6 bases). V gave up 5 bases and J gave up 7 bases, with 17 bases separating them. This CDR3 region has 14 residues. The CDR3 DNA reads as TGTGCCAGCAGTCCCCCAGGGTTGGGGGGGACCCAGTACTTC. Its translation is CASSPPGLGGTQYF.

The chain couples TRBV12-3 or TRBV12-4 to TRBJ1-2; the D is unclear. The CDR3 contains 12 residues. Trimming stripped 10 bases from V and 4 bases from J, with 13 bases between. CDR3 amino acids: CAIPRGPYGYTF. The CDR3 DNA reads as TGTGCCATCCCGAGAGGGCCCTATGGCTACACCTTC.

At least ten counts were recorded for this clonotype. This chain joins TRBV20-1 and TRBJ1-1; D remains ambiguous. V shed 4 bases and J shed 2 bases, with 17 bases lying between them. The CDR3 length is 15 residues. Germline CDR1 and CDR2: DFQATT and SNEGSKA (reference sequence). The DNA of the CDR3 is TGCAGTGCTACAGATCTTGAAAGTCCTAACACTGAAGCTTTCTTT. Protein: CSATDLESPNTEAFF.

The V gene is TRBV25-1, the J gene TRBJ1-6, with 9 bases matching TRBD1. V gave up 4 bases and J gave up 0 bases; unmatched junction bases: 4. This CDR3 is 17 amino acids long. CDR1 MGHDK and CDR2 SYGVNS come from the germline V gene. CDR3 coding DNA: TGTGCCAGCAGTGGGGGGACAGGGATCTCCTATAATTCACCCCTCCACTTT. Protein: CASSGGTGISYNSPLHF.

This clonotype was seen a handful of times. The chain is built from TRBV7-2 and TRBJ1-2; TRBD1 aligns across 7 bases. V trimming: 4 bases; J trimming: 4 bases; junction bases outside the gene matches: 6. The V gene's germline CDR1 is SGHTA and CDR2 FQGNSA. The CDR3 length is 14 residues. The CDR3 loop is CASSSPNRGYGYTF. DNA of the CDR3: TGTGCCAGCAGCTCCCCCAACAGGGGCTATGGCTACACCTTC.

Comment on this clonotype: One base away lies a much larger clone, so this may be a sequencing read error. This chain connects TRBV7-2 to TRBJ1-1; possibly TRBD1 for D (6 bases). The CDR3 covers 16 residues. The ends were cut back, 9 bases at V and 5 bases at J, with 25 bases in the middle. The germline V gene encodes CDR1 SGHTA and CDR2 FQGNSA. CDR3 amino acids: CARSPWGAKGGTEAFF. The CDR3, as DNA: TGTGCCAGGAGCCCATGGGGGGCCAAGGGTGGTACTGAAGCTTTCTTT.

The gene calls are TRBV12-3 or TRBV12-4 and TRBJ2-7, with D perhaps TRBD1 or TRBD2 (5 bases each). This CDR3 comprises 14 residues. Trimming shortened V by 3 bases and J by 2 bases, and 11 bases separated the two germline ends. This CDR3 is CASSFVGRTYEQYF. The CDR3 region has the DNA TGTGCCAGCAGTTTTGTGGGACGTACCTACGAGCAGTACTTC.

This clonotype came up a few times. The CDR3 here is CASMPDSRLHGYTF. The CDR3 DNA sequence: TGTGCCAGCATGCCGGACAGCCGCCTTCATGGCTACACCTTC. The chain is built from TRBV5-6 and TRBJ1-2, with D possibly matching TRBD1 (6 bases). Germline CDR1 is SGHDT and CDR2 is YYEEEE. V lost 6 bases and J 6 bases, leaving 18 bases between the germline ends. The CDR3 runs 14 residues.

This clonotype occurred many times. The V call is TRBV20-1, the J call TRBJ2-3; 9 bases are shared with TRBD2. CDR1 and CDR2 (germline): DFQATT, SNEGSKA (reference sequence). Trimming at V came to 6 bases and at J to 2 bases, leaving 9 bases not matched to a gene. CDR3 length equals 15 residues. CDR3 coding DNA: TGCAGTGCCACGATTCTAGCGGGGAACACAGATACGCAGTATTTT. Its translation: CSATILAGNTDTQYF.

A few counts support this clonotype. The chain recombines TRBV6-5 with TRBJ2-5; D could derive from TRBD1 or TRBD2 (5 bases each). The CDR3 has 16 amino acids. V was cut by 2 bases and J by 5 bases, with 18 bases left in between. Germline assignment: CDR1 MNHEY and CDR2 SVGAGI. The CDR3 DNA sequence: TGTGCCAGCAGTTACCGTCTTACATCGGGGCGGGAGACCCAGTACTTC. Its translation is CASSYRLTSGRETQYF.

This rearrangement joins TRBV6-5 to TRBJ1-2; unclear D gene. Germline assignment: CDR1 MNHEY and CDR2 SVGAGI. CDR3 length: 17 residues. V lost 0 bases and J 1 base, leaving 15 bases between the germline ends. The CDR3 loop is CASSYSLQVPYNYGYTF. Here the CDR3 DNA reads TGTGCCAGCAGTTACTCGCTCCAGGTCCCATATAACTATGGCTACACCTTC.

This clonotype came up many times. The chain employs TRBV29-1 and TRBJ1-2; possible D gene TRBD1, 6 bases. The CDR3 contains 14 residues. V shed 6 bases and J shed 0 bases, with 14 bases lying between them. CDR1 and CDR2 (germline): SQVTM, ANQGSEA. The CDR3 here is CSVPPRGPNYGYTF. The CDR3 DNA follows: TGCAGCGTACCCCCCCGGGGGCCTAACTATGGCTACACCTTC.

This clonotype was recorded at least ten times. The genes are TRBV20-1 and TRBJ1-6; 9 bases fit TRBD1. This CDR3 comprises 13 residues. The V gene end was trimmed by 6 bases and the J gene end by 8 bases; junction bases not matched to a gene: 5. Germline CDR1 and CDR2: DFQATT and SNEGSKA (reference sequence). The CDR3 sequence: CSATGTGYSPLHF. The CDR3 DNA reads TGCAGTGCGACCGGGACAGGGTATTCACCCCTCCACTTT.

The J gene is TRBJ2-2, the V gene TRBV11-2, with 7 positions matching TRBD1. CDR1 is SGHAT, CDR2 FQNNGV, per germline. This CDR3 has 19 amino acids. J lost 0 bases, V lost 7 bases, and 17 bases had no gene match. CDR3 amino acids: CASTLRLRTGHTNTGELFF. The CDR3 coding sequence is TGTGCCAGCACCCTTCGTCTACGGACAGGACACACGAACACCGGGGAGCTGTTTTTT.

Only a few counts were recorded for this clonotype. The CDR3, as DNA: TGTGCCAGCAGTGAAGCGGACGGTCCTCTAGGGAATTCACCCCTCCACTTT. It encodes CASSEADGPLGNSPLHF. This sequence joins TRBV6-1 and TRBJ1-6; no reliable D call. The CDR3 length is 17 residues. V gave up 0 bases and J gave up 7 bases, with 16 bases separating them. Germline values: CDR1 MNHNS, CDR2 SASEGT.

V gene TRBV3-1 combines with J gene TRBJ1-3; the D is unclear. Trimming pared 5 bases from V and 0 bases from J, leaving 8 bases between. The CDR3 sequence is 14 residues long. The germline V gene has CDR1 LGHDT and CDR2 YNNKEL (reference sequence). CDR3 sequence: CASSDISSGNTIYF. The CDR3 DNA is TGTGCCAGCAGCGACATAAGCTCTGGAAACACCATATATTTT.

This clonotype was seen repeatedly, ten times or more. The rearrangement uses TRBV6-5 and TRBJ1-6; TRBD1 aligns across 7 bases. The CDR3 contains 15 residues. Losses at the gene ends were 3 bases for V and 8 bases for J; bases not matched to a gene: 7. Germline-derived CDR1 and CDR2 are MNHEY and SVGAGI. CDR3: CASSYQGGGHSPLHF. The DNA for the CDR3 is TGTGCCAGCAGTTATCAAGGGGGCGGGCATTCACCCCTCCACTTT.

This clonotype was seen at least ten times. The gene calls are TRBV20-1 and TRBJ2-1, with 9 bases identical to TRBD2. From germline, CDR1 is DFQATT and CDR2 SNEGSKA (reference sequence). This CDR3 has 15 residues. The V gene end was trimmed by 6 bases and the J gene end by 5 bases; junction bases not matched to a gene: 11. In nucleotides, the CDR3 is TGCAGTGCGTACCCATTTAGCGGGGGAGACAATGAGCAGTTCTTC. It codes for CSAYPFSGGDNEQFF.

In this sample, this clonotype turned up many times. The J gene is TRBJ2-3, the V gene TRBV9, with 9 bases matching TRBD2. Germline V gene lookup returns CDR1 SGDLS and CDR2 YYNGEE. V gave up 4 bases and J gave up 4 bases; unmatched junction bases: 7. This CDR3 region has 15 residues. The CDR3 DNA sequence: TGTGCCAGCAGCATGAGCGGGGGGCAGGCAGATACGCAGTATTTT. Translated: CASSMSGGQADTQYF.

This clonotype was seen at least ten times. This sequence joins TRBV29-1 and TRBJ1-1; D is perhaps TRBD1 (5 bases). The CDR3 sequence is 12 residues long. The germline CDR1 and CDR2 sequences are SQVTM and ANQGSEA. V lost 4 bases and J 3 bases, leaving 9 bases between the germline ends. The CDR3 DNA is TGCAGCGTTGCAGACAGTTACACTGAAGCTTTCTTT. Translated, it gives CSVADSYTEAFF.

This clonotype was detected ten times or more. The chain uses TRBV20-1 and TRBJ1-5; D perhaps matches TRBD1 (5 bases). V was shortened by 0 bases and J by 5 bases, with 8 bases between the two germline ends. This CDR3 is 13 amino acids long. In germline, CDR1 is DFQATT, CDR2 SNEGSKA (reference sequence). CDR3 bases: TGCAGTGCTAGAGATCGGGGGGATCAGCCCCAGCATTTT. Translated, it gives CSARDRGDQPQHF.

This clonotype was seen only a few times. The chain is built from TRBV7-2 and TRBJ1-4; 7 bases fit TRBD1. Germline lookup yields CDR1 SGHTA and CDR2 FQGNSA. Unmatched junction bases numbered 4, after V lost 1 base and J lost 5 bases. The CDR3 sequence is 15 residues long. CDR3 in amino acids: CASSLGRGPNEKLFF. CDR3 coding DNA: TGTGCCAGCAGCTTAGGAAGGGGGCCGAATGAAAAACTGTTTTTT. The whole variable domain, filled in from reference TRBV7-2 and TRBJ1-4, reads GAGVSQSPSNKVTEKGKDVELRCDPISGHTALYWYRQSLGQGLEFLIYFQGNSAPDKSGLPSDRFSAERTGGSVSTLTIQRTQQEDSAVYLCASSLGRGPNEKLFFGSGTQLSVL.

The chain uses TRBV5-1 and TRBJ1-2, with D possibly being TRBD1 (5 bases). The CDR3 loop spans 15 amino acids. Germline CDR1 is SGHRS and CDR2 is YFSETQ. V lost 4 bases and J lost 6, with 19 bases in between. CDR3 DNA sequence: TGCGCCAGCAGCGAGAATTTGGTGGGGGAGGATGGCTACACCTTC. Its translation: CASSENLVGEDGYTF.

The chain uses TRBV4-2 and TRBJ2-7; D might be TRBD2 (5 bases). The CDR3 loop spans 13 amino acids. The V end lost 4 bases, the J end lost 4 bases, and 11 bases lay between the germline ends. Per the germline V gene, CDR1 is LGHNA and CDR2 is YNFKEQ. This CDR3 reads CASSPNGGYEQYV. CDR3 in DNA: TGTGCCAGCAGCCCGAACGGCGGGTACGAGCAGTACGTC.

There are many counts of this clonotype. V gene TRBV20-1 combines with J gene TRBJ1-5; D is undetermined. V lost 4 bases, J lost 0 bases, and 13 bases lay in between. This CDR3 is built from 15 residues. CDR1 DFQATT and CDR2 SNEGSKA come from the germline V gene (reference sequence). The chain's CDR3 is CSATSRRLSNQPQHF. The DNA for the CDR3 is TGCAGTGCTACATCAAGACGTCTTAGCAATCAGCCCCAGCATTTT.

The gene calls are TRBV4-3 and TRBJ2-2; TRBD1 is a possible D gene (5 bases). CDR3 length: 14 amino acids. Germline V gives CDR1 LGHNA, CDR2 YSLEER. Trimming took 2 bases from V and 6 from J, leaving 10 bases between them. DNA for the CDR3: TGCGCCAGCAGCCAATTCAGGGTTTCCGGGGAGCTGTTTTTT. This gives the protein CASSQFRVSGELFF.